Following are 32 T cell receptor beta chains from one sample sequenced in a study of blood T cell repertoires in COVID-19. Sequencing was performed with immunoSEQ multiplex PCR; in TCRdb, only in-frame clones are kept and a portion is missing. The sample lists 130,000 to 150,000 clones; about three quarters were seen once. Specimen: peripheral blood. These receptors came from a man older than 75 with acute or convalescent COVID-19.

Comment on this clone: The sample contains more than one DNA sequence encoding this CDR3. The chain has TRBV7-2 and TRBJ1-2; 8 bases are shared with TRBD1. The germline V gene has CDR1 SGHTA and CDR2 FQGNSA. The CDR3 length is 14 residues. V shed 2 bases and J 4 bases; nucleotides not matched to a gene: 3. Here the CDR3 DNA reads TGTGCCAGCAGCTTAAATGGACAGGGCTATGGCTACACCTTC. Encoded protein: CASSLNGQGYGYTF.

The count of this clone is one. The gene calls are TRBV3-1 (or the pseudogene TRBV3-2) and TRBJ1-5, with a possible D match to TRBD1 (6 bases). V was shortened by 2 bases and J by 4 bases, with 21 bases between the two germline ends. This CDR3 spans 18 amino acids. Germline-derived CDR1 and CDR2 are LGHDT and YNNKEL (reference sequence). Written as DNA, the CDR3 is TGTGCCAGCAGCCAAAAAAAGACCGACAGGAGTAGGAATCAGCCCCAGCATTTT. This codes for CASSQKKTDRSRNQPQHF.

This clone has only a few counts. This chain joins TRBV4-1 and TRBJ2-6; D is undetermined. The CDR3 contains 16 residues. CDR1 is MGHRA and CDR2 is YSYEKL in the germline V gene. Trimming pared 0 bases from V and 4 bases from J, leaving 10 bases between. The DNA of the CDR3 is TGCGCCAGCAGCCAAGAGGAACCCAGGGGGGCCAACGTCCTGACTTTC. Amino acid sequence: CASSQEEPRGANVLTF.

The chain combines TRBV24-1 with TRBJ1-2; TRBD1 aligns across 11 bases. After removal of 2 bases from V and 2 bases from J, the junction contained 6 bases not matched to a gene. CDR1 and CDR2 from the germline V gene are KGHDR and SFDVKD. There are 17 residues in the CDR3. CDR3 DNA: TGTGCCACCAGTGATTCCGGGACAGGGGGTATAAACTATGGCTACACCTTC. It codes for CATSDSGTGGINYGYTF.

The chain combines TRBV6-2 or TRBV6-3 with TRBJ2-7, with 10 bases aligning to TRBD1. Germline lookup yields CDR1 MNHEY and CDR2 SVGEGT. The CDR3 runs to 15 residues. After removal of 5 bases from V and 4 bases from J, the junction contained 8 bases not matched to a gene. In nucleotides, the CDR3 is TGTGCCAGCAGTCACCGACAGGGGGCTCGTTACGAGCAGTACTTC. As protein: CASSHRQGARYEQYF.

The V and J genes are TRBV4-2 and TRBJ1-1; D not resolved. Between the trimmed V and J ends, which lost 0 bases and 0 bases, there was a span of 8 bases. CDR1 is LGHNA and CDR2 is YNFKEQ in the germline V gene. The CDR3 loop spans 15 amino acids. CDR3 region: CASSQDNRVNTEAFF. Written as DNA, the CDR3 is TGTGCCAGCAGCCAAGATAACCGGGTGAACACTGAAGCTTTCTTT.

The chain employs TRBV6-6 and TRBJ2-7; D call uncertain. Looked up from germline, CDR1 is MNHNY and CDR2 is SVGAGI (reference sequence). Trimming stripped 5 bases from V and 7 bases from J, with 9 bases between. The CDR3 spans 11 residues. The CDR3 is CASSQIEEQYF. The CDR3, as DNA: TGTGCCAGCAGTCAAATAGAAGAGCAGTACTTC.

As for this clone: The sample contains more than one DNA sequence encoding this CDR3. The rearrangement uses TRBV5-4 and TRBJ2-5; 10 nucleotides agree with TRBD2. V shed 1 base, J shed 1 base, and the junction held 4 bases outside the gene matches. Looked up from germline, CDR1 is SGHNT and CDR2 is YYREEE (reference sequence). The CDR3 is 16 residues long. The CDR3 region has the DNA TGTGCCAGCAGCTTGTCTAGCGGGGGCCCCCAAGAGACCCAGTACTTC. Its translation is CASSLSSGGPQETQYF.

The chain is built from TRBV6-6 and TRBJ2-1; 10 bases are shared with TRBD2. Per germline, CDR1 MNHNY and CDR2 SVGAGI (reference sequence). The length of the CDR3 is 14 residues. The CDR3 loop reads CATRSGGAMNEQFF. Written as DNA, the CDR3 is TGTGCTACCAGGAGCGGGGGGGCCATGAATGAGCAGTTCTTC.

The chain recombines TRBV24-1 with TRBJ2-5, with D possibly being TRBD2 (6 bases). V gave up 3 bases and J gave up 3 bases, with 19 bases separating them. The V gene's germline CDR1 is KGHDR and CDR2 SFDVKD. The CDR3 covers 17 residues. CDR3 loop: CATSDNGGARLKETQYF. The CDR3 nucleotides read TGTGCCACCAGTGATAATGGAGGGGCTAGGCTGAAAGAGACCCAGTACTTC.

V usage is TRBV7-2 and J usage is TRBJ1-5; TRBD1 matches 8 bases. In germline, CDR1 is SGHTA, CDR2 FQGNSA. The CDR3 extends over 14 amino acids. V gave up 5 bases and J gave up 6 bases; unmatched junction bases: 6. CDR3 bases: TGTGCCAGCAGCCTCGGACAGGGCGGTCAGCCCCAGCATTTT. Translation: CASSLGQGGQPQHF.

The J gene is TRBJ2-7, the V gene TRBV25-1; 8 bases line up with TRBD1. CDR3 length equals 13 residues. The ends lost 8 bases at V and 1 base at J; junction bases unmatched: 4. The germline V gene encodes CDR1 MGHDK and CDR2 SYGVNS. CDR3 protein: CASGRQGSYEQYF. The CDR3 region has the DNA TGTGCCAGCGGCAGACAGGGGTCCTACGAGCAGTACTTC.

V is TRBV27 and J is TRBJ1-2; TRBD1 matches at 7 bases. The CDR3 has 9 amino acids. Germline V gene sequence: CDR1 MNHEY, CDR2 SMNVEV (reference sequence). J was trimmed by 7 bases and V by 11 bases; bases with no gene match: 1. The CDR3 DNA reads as TGTGCCCGACAGGGTGGCTACACCTTC. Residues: CARQGGYTF.

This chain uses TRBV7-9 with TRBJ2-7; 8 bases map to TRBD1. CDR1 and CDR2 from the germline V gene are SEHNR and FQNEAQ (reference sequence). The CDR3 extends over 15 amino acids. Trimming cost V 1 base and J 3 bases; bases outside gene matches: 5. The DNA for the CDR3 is TGTGCCAGCAGCTTAGGGAACACAGGGGGCTACGAGCAGTACTTC. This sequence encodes CASSLGNTGGYEQYF.

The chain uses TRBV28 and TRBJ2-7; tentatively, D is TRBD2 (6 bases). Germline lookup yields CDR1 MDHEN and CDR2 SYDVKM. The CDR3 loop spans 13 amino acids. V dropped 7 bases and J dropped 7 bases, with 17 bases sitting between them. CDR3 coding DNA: TGTGCCAGCACTCCTAGTTCCGCGGGAGAGCAGTACTTC. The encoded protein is CASTPSSAGEQYF.

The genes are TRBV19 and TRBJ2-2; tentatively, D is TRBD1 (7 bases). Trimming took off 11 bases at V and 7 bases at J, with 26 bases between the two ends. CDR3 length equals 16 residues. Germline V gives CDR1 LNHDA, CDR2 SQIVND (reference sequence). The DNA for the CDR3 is TGTGCCCGGGTGGGCGGGGACAGCAGTGGGGACGGGGAGCTGTTTTTT. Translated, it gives CARVGGDSSGDGELFF.

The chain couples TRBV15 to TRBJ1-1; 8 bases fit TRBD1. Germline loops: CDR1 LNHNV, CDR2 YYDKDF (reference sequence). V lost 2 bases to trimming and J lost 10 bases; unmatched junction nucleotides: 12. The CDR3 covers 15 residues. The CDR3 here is CATSRPSGGEDRAFF. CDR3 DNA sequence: TGTGCCACCAGCAGACCGTCAGGGGGCGAGGATCGAGCTTTCTTT.

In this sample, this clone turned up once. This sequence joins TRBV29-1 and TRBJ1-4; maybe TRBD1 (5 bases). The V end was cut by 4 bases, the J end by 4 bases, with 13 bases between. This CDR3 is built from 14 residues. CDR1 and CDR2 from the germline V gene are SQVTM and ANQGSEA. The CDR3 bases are TGCAGCGTTGTGTTTGGGGGGAATAATGAAAAACTGTTTTTT. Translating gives CSVVFGGNNEKLFF.

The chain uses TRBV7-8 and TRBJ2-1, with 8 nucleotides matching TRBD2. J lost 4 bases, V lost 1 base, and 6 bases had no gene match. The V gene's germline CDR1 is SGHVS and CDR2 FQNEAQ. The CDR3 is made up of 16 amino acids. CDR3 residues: CASSLERASGYNEQFF. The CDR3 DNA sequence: TGTGCCAGCAGCTTAGAGAGGGCTAGCGGGTACAATGAGCAGTTCTTC.

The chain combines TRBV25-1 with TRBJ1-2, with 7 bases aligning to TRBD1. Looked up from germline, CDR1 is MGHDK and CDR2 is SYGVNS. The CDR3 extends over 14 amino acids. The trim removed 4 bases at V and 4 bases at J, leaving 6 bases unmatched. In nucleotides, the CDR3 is TGTGCCAGCAGTGCGGCAGGGGGATTCTATGGCTACACCTTC. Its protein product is CASSAAGGFYGYTF.

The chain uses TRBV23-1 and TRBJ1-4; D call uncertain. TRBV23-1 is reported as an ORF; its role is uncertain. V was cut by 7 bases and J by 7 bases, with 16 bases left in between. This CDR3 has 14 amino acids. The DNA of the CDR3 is TGCGCCAGCATGAAAAGAGATTCGTGTGAAAAACTGTTTTTT. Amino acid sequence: CASMKRDSCEKLFF.

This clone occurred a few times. The CDR3 DNA is TGTGCCAGCAGCCCCCTTAACAGGGGGAACACTGAAGCTTTCTTT. Translating it yields CASSPLNRGNTEAFF. The chain couples TRBV7-8 to TRBJ1-1; 7 bases line up with TRBD1. The germline gives CDR1 SGHVS, CDR2 FQNEAQ. CDR3 length: 15 residues. The trim removed 5 bases at V and 1 base at J, leaving 7 bases unmatched.

CDR3 bases: TGCGCCAGCAGTCTCCAGGGAAGGAACACTGAAGCTTTCTTT. This codes for CASSLQGRNTEAFF. This chain uses TRBV10-2 with TRBJ1-1, with D perhaps matching TRBD1 (5 bases). CDR1 and CDR2 from the germline V gene are WSHSY and SAAADI. This CDR3 has 14 amino acids. Trimming cost V 5 bases and J 1 base, with 11 bases left between them.

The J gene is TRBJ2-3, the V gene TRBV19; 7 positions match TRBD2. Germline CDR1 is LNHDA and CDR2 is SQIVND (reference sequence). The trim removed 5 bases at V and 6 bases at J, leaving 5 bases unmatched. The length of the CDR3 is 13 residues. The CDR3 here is CASSPGTTDTQYF. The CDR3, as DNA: TGTGCCAGTAGTCCTGGGACTACGGATACGCAGTATTTT.

The CDR3 DNA reads as TGTGCCAGCAGTTTAAACAGGGAAGGCAATCAGCCCCAGCATTTT. Its protein product is CASSLNREGNQPQHF. This sequence joins TRBV27 and TRBJ1-5, with a possible D match to TRBD1 (6 bases). The ends were cut back, 2 bases at V and 2 bases at J, with 10 bases in the middle. The CDR3 length is 15 residues. The germline gives CDR1 MNHEY, CDR2 SMNVEV (reference sequence).

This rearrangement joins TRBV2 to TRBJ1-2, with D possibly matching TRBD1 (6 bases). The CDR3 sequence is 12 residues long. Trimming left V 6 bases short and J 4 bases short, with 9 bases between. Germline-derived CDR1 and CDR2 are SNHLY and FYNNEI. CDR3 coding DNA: TGTGCCAGCAGACAGGGCGGCTATGGCTACACCTTC. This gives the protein CASRQGGYGYTF.

CDR3 loop: CASSLDRMYEQYF. Here the CDR3 DNA reads TGTGCCAGCAGCTTAGATAGAATGTACGAGCAGTACTTC. This chain links TRBV11-2 with TRBJ2-7, with D unclear. The V end lost 0 bases, the J end lost 4 bases, and 7 bases lay between the germline ends. CDR1 SGHAT and CDR2 FQNNGV come from the germline V gene. The CDR3 runs to 13 residues. The whole variable domain, remainder taken from reference TRBV11-2 and TRBJ2-7, is EAGVAQSPRYKIIEKRQSVAFWCNPISGHATLYWYQQILGQGPKLLIQFQNNGVVDDSQLPKDRFSAERLKGVDSTLKIQPAKLEDSAVYLCASSLDRMYEQYFGPGTRLTVT.

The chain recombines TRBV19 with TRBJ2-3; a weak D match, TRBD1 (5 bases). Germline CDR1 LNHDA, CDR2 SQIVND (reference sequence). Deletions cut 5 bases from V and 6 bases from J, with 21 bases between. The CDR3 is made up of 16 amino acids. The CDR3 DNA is TGTGCCAGTAGTTACAGGACGGCCTTGGTCACGGATACGCAGTATTTT. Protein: CASSYRTALVTDTQYF. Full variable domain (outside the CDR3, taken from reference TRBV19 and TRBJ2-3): DGGITQSPKYLFRKEGQNVTLSCEQNLNHDAMYWYRQDPGQGLRLIYYSQIVNDFQKGDIAEGYSVSREKKESFPLTVTSAQKNPTAFYLCASSYRTALVTDTQYFGPGTRLTVL.

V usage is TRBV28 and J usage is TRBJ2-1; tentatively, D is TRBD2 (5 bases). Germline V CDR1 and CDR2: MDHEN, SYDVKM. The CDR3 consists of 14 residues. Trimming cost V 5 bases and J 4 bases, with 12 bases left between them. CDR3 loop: CASSPLGLYNEQFF. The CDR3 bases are TGTGCCAGCAGTCCCTTAGGACTTTACAATGAGCAGTTCTTC.

The CDR3 bases are TGTGCCAGCTCACCACAGGCGGCCTCCCAAGAGACCCAGTACTTC. Translating it yields CASSPQAASQETQYF. V and J are TRBV18 and TRBJ2-5; no definite D call. This CDR3 spans 15 amino acids. CDR1 and CDR2 (germline): KGHSH, LQKENI. V was trimmed by 1 base and J by 1 base, leaving 10 bases between them. The full variable domain, rest sourced from reference TRBV18 and TRBJ2-5, is NAGVMQNPRHLVRRRGQEARLRCSPMKGHSHVYWYRQLPEEGLKFMVYLQKENIIDESGMPKERFSAEFPKEGPSILRIQQVVRGDSAAYFCASSPQAASQETQYFGPGTRLLVL.

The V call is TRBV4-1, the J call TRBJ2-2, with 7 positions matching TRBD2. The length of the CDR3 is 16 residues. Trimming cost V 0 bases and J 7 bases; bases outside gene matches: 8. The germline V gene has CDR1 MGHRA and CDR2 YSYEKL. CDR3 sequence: CASSQDGRGLYGELFF. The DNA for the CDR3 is TGCGCCAGCAGCCAAGATGGGAGGGGTTTGTACGGGGAGCTGTTTTTT.

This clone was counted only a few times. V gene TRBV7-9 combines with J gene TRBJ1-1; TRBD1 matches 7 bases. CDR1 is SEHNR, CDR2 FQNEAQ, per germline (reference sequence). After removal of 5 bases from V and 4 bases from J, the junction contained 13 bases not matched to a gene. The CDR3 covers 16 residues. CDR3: CASSPPGGQGVTEAFF. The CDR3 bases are TGTGCCAGCAGCCCCCCCGGAGGGCAGGGGGTCACTGAAGCTTTCTTT. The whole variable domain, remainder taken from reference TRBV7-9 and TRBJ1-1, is DTGVSQNPRHKITKRGQNVTFRCDPISEHNRLYWYRQTLGQGPEFLTYFQNEAQLEKSRLLSDRFSAERPKGSFSTLEIQRTEQGDSAMYLCASSPPGGQGVTEAFFGQGTRLTVV.